This T cell receptor (beta chain) was documented in a study of blood T cell repertoires in COVID-19. Across the whole study: In each case, the material was cDNA or gDNA derived from T cells, B-cell-depleted T cells, or PBMCs.

Adults between about 18 and 95 years of age took part from 20 to 25 US areas. Per germline, CDR1 MDHEN and CDR2 SYDVKM. This CDR3 region has 17 residues. V gave up 7 bases and J gave up 1 base; unmatched junction bases: 13. As processed by the authors: Amplifying reference gene primers gave estimates of nucleated cell counts. Only in-frame clones appear in the TCRdb table, and some are missing; sequencing was by immunoSEQ multiplex PCR. V, J and clone size reflect that table, while D and trimming were determined from the DNA. The sample lists approximately 330,000 clones, approximately 86% occurring once. The sample holds a few counts of this clone.

The genes are TRBV28 and TRBJ1-1, with 9 bases matching TRBD1. Sequencing used PBMCs or T cells enriched from blood (not recorded which). This clonotype originated in a woman aged 40 to 50 with acute COVID-19. The CDR3 loop is CASTETRDRVTNTEAFF. The CDR3, as DNA: TGTGCCAGCACCGAGACCCGGGACAGGGTGACGAACACTGAAGCTTTCTTT.